The 19 T cell receptor beta chains below come from one sample, sequenced in a study of shared clonotypes between healthy human individuals. As defined, naive CD8 cells were CD45RO-negative and positively selected for CCR7, with terminally differentiated effector memory CD45RA+ cells excluded. Profiled with immunoSEQ multiplex PCR; TCRdb holds only in-frame clones, not every one. Among some 2.1 million clones, roughly 93% were seen once, and the ten largest hold roughly 1.7%. The specimen was naive CD8+ T cells from PBMCs. The receptors were sampled from a man younger than 30 in good health. Some clones in this sample may be carry-over from other donors' samples.

Of note for this clone: Other DNA sequences of this sample code for an identical CDR3. This chain joins TRBV7-2 and TRBJ2-7; D possibly corresponds to TRBD2 (6 bases). Per the germline V gene, CDR1 is SGHTA and CDR2 is FQGNSA. V was shortened by 3 bases and J by 3 bases, with 6 bases between the two germline ends. This CDR3 is built from 12 residues. This CDR3 is CASSFSGYEQYF. CDR3 nucleotides: TGTGCCAGCAGCTTTAGCGGCTACGAGCAGTACTTC.

J is TRBJ2-7 and V is TRBV11-3; 9 bases match TRBD1. J lost 0 bases, V lost 5 bases, and 8 bases had no gene match. Germline V gene sequence: CDR1 SGHNT, CDR2 YENEEA. This CDR3 has 16 amino acids. CDR3 in DNA: TGTGCCAGCAGCCAGAGGGACAGGGAATTCTCCTACGAGCAGTACTTC. This sequence encodes CASSQRDREFSYEQYF.

The chain's CDR3 is CASALYFSETQYF. The CDR3 coding sequence is TGTGCCAGCGCCCTTTATTTTTCCGAGACCCAGTACTTC. V usage is TRBV27 and J usage is TRBJ2-5; no firm D call. V lost 8 bases, J lost 5 bases, and 15 bases lay in between. This CDR3 spans 13 amino acids. Germline V gene lookup returns CDR1 MNHEY and CDR2 SMNVEV (reference sequence).

This chain joins TRBV19 and TRBJ2-1; D remains unclear. The germline V gene has CDR1 LNHDA and CDR2 SQIVND (reference sequence). Between the trimmed V and J ends, which lost 10 bases and 6 bases, there was a span of 19 bases. The CDR3 spans 14 residues. The CDR3 sequence: CATLGSLVTNEQFF. CDR3 coding DNA: TGTGCCACCCTGGGATCTCTAGTTACCAATGAGCAGTTCTTC.

V gene TRBV12-5 combines with J gene TRBJ2-2; D gene ambiguous. V gave up 1 base and J gave up 5 bases, with 5 bases separating them. The CDR3 is made up of 13 amino acids. Germline loops: CDR1 LGHNT, CDR2 FRNRAP. The CDR3 is CASGLGYTGELFF. In DNA form, the CDR3 reads TGTGCTAGTGGTTTGGGCTATACCGGGGAGCTGTTTTTT.

This chain uses TRBV4-1 with TRBJ2-1; TRBD2 agrees at 7 bases. V was pared by 4 bases and J by 7 bases, with 7 bases of the junction left unmatched. Germline-derived CDR1 and CDR2 are MGHRA and YSYEKL. The CDR3 consists of 14 residues. CDR3: CASSPEGGRNEQFF. Written as DNA, the CDR3 is TGCGCCAGCAGCCCCGAGGGCGGGAGAAATGAGCAGTTCTTC.

The chain uses TRBV29-1 and TRBJ2-2, with no clear D. This CDR3 is built from 11 residues. The ends were cut back, 2 bases at V and 5 bases at J, with 3 bases in the middle. The germline V gene encodes CDR1 SQVTM and CDR2 ANQGSEA. For the CDR3, the DNA is TGCAGCGTTGAACAGACCGGGGAGCTGTTTTTT. This codes for CSVEQTGELFF.

The chain links TRBV9 to TRBJ2-7; TRBD1 matches 8 bases. With V trimmed by 2 bases and J by 6 bases, 7 bases remained unmatched. The germline gives CDR1 SGDLS, CDR2 YYNGEE. The CDR3 covers 14 residues. CDR3 loop: CASSVVDRATEQYF. The CDR3 nucleotides read TGTGCCAGCAGCGTGGTGGACAGGGCGACCGAGCAGTACTTC.

This sequence joins TRBV9 and TRBJ2-1, with D unclear. The CDR3 is 16 amino acids. Germline loops: CDR1 SGDLS, CDR2 YYNGEE. Trimming took off 3 bases at V and 0 bases at J, with 13 bases between the two ends. This chain's CDR3 is CASSGTGLNSYNEQFF. The CDR3 bases are TGTGCCAGCAGCGGAACTGGGTTAAACTCCTACAATGAGCAGTTCTTC.

The CDR3 region is CASSLRATWDEQYF. CDR3 sequence (DNA): TGTGCCAGCTCGCTACGGGCGACCTGGGACGAGCAGTACTTC. This rearrangement joins TRBV18 to TRBJ2-7, with D uncertain. The CDR3 spans 14 residues. V was cut by 6 bases and J by 5 bases, with 17 bases left in between. The germline CDR1 and CDR2 sequences are KGHSH and LQKENI. Supplemented by reference TRBV18 and TRBJ2-7, the full variable domain reads NAGVMQNPRHLVRRRGQEARLRCSPMKGHSHVYWYRQLPEEGLKFMVYLQKENIIDESGMPKERFSAEFPKEGPSILRIQQVVRGDSAAYFCASSLRATWDEQYFGPGTRLTVT.

J is TRBJ2-7 and V is TRBV7-6, with 8 bases fitting TRBD2. Germline V gene sequence: CDR1 SGHVS, CDR2 FNYEAQ. The CDR3 is 14 residues long. V shed 5 bases, J shed 2 bases, and the junction held 5 bases outside the gene matches. The DNA of the CDR3 is TGTGCCAGCAGCCCCGGGAGGGGAACCTACGAGCAGTACTTC. Its protein is CASSPGRGTYEQYF.

The rearrangement uses TRBV7-9 and TRBJ2-1; possible D gene TRBD1, 6 bases. CDR3 length equals 16 residues. Germline CDR1 and CDR2: SEHNR and FQNEAQ (reference sequence). Trimming took off 7 bases at V and 1 base at J, with 17 bases between the two ends. This chain's CDR3 is CASIKPDSSSYNEQFF. For the CDR3, the DNA is TGTGCCAGCATCAAACCGGACAGTTCTTCCTACAATGAGCAGTTCTTC.

Notes on this clone: The same CDR3 arises from other DNA sequences in this sample as well. The chain's CDR3 is CASSPPRLAGTNTGELFF. CDR3 sequence (DNA): TGTGCCAGCTCACCCCCGCGACTAGCGGGAACGAACACCGGGGAGCTGTTTTTT. The rearrangement links TRBV18 to TRBJ2-2, with TRBD2 matching over 11 bases. The CDR3 has 18 amino acids. The trim removed 3 bases at V and 0 bases at J, leaving 6 bases unmatched. The germline gives CDR1 KGHSH, CDR2 LQKENI.

This clone has just a few counts. V gene TRBV5-4 combines with J gene TRBJ2-5; D not resolved. In germline, CDR1 is SGHNT, CDR2 YYREEE (reference sequence). There are 14 residues in the CDR3. Trimming pared 0 bases from V and 1 base from J, leaving 7 bases between. The DNA for the CDR3 is TGTGCCAGCAGCTTGGACCGAAGCCAAGAGACCCAGTACTTC. This encodes CASSLDRSQETQYF.

The V and J genes are TRBV28 and TRBJ2-7, with D possibly being TRBD2 (6 bases). Germline V gene data show CDR1 as MDHEN and CDR2 as SYDVKM. The CDR3 length is 15 residues. Trimming shortened V by 5 bases and J by 5 bases, and 19 bases separated the two germline ends. This CDR3 is CASSVQERVENEQYF. The CDR3, as DNA: TGTGCCAGCAGTGTACAGGAGCGGGTGGAGAACGAGCAGTACTTC.

In its sample, this clone was seen once. The chain has TRBV10-3 and TRBJ2-3, with 7 positions matching TRBD1. With V trimmed by 3 bases and J by 3 bases, 9 bases remained unmatched. Germline V CDR1 and CDR2: ENHRY, SYGVKD. The length of the CDR3 is 16 residues. For the CDR3, the DNA is TGTGCCATCAGTGACCCTACAGGGGTGGGAACAGATACGCAGTATTTT. It specifies CAISDPTGVGTDTQYF.

The chain links TRBV11-2 to TRBJ1-1; no clear D gene. V was clipped by 1 base and J by 0 bases, with 6 bases between them. Per germline, CDR1 SGHAT and CDR2 FQNNGV. This CDR3 spans 14 amino acids. The CDR3 DNA reads TGTGCCAGCAGCTTAGGGATCATGAACACTGAAGCTTTCTTT. It specifies CASSLGIMNTEAFF.

The genes are TRBV30 and TRBJ2-2; 7 bases align to TRBD1. The CDR3 covers 17 residues. J gave up 5 bases and V 1 base, and 13 bases lay outside the gene matches. CDR1 and CDR2 (germline): GTSNPN, SVGIG (reference sequence). CDR3 amino acids: CAWSALARGRYTGELFF. Written as DNA, the CDR3 is TGTGCCTGGAGTGCGTTAGCGAGGGGGCGTTATACCGGGGAGCTGTTTTTT.

The gene calls are TRBV7-4 and TRBJ1-5; D uncertain. The germline CDR1 and CDR2 sequences are SGHVT and SQSDAQ. The CDR3 covers 15 residues. V dropped 4 bases and J dropped 4 bases, with 14 bases sitting between them. The CDR3 reads CASSSADERNQPQHF. The CDR3 nucleotides read TGTGCCAGCAGCTCTGCTGATGAGAGGAATCAGCCCCAGCATTTT.